The rows below give T cell receptor beta chains drawn from one sample of a study of cytomegalovirus exposure and HLA in healthy donors. The data were produced by immunoSEQ multiplex PCR, yet TCRdb's version contains in-frame clones alone and is incomplete. The sample holds about 150,000 clones, approximately 86% seen once. The sequencing input was PBMCs. The receptor source for this set is a human donor in good health. Each CDR3 is given with its conserved first and last residue. Fields, in order: V gene, J gene, D gene, clone size, CDR3 DNA, CDR3 protein. D genes are given only for firm matches. Size is stated for part of the rows, as once, few or many counts, or as a class when the clone is expanded.

>TRBV19|TRBJ1-4|-|-
TGTGCCAGTAGTATGACTGCAACTAATGAAAAACTGTTTTTT
CASSMTATNEKLFF
>TRBV7-3|TRBJ2-3|TRBD2|-
TGTGCCAGCAGCCCGCTCCCTAGCGGCCATTCCACAGATACGCAGTATTTT
CASSPLPSGHSTDTQYF
>TRBV28|TRBJ2-5|TRBD1|-
TGTGCCAGCAGTCCAGCAGGACAGGGGTGGCAAGAGACCCAGTACTTC
CASSPAGQGWQETQYF
>TRBV19|TRBJ2-1|TRBD2|few
TGTGCCAGTAGTATAGATATGTCTAGCGGGTCCAATGAGCAGTTCTTC
CASSIDMSSGSNEQFF
>TRBV29-1|TRBJ1-1|-|-
TGCAGCGTTGCCGGACTGTACGAGGGCACTGAAGCTTTCTTT
CSVAGLYEGTEAFF
>TRBV5-1|TRBJ2-7|TRBD1|-
TGCGCCAGCAGCGGGGGACAGATCTACGAGCAGTACTTC
CASSGGQIYEQYF
>TRBV2|TRBJ1-2|TRBD1|once
TGTGCCAGCATGAGAACGGACAGGGGAAGGTATGGCTACACCTTC
CASMRTDRGRYGYTF
>TRBV15|TRBJ2-5|-|once
TGTGCCACCAGCGGGGGACATCAACAAGAGACCCAGTACTTC
CATSGGHQQETQYF
>TRBV27|TRBJ2-3|TRBD2|-
TGTGCCAGCAGTCGATGGGGGACTAGCGGGGGGCTGATGAGCACAGATACGCAGTATTTT
CASSRWGTSGGLMSTDTQYF
>TRBV2|TRBJ2-7|-|few
TGTGCCAGCAGTGAGAATGCGGTTACGGACTTC
CASSENAVTDF
>TRBV5-1|TRBJ2-1|TRBD2|-
TGCGCCAGCAGCTCCCTAGCGGGAGCCTTAAATGAGCAGTTCTTC
CASSSLAGALNEQFF
>TRBV9|TRBJ2-1|-|-
TGTGCCAGCAGCCCCCGCGAAGGAGGGTGGTCATTGAATGAGCAGTTCTTC
CASSPREGGWSLNEQFF
>TRBV19|TRBJ1-5|TRBD1|-
TGTGCCACCGCACAGGGGGCCGCGCTAAATCAGCCCCAGCATTTT
CATAQGAALNQPQHF
>TRBV4-2|TRBJ1-2|-|-
TGTGCCAGCAGCCAAGAGGACAACCTTCGCCGGGACTATGGCTACACCTTC
CASSQEDNLRRDYGYTF
>TRBV2|TRBJ1-1|-|-
TGTGCCAGCAAGAAAGAGGGGAACACTGAAGCTTTCTTT
CASKKEGNTEAFF
>TRBV7-3|TRBJ2-5|TRBD1|-
TGTGCCAGCAGCTTAACACCCAGTCAGGGGGCTGGGACCCAGTACTTC
CASSLTPSQGAGTQYF
>TRBV27|TRBJ2-7|-|-
TGTGCCAGCAGCCCCGTTGAGATCTCCTACGAGCAGTACTTC
CASSPVEISYEQYF
>TRBV18|TRBJ2-1|TRBD1|-
TGTGCCAGCTCCCGGACAGGGAATGAGCAGTTCTTC
CASSRTGNEQFF
>TRBV6-1|TRBJ2-1|TRBD1|-
TGTGCCAGCAGTGACGGGACAGGGTTCAATGAGCAGTTCTTC
CASSDGTGFNEQFF
>TRBV4-3|TRBJ2-5|TRBD1|few
TGCGCCAGCAGCCAAGACGACAGGGGGCGGGAGACCCAGTACTTC
CASSQDDRGRETQYF
>TRBV27|TRBJ2-1|TRBD2|-
TGTGCCAGCAGTCCGAGACTAGCGGGAAATCGCTACAATGAGCAGTTCTTC
CASSPRLAGNRYNEQFF
>TRBV6-6|TRBJ2-3|TRBD1|few
TGTGCCAGCCACCGGACAGGTCGGACAGATACGCAGTATTTT
CASHRTGRTDTQYF
>TRBV5-1|TRBJ1-5|-|-
TGCGCCAGCAGCTTGGAGCCCCAGGGGATTTATAGCAATCAGCCCCAGCATTTT
CASSLEPQGIYSNQPQHF
>TRBV6-6|TRBJ1-5|-|-
TGTGCCAGCACTACAGGGACCTCTGATCAGCCCCAGCATTTT
CASTTGTSDQPQHF
>TRBV2|TRBJ1-4|-|-
TGTGCCAGCACCATAGGGCGGGAGGGGAAACTGTTTTTT
CASTIGREGKLFF
>TRBV9|TRBJ1-1|-|-
TGTGCCAGCAGCGTGGGACCTGGGGGCTTCACTGAAGCTTTCTTT
CASSVGPGGFTEAFF
>TRBV7-9|TRBJ1-6|TRBD1|-
TGTGCCAGCAGCCGTTTTGTGGGACAGAGCTTTAATTCACCCCTCCACTTT
CASSRFVGQSFNSPLHF
>TRBV19|TRBJ2-3|TRBD2|-
TGTGCCAGTAGTCCTTATAGCGGGGCAAGCACAGATACGCAGTATTTT
CASSPYSGASTDTQYF
>TRBV27|TRBJ2-1|-|-
TGTGCCAGCAGTTTTAAGGGGGATCATGAGCAGTTCTTC
CASSFKGDHEQFF
>TRBV11-2|TRBJ2-1|-|-
TGTGCCAGCAGCTTAGTCAGGAGGACAGAGCCGTATGAGCAGTTCTTC
CASSLVRRTEPYEQFF
>TRBV5-6|TRBJ1-1|-|medium-sized
TGTGCCAGCAGCTTGAGGGGCACTGAAGCTTTCTTT
CASSLRGTEAFF
>TRBV6-1|TRBJ2-1|-|once
TGTGCCAGCAGTGAAGGCCTACTGAATGAGCAGTTCTTC
CASSEGLLNEQFF
>TRBV9|TRBJ1-1|-|-
TGTGCCAGCAGCGTAGATGGATGGGGACACCTCAACACTGAAGCTTTCTTT
CASSVDGWGHLNTEAFF
>TRBV7-8|TRBJ2-1|TRBD2|once
TGTGCCAGCAGTCCTAGCGGGGCCTACAATGAGCAGTTCTTC
CASSPSGAYNEQFF
>TRBV19|TRBJ1-1|TRBD1|-
TGTGCCAGTAGTATCGGTTTCGGGGACAGCTTGAACACTGAAGCTTTCTTT
CASSIGFGDSLNTEAFF
>TRBV6-9|TRBJ1-5|-|few
TGTGCCAGCAGTTTCCCAGGCAATCAGCCCCAGCATTTT
CASSFPGNQPQHF
>TRBV12-5|TRBJ2-7|-|-
TGTGCTAGTGGTTTGGCACACGACTTTGTGGAGCAGTACTTC
CASGLAHDFVEQYF
>TRBV5-4|TRBJ1-1|-|-
TGTGCCAGCAGCATTGACAGGAACACTGAAGCTTTCTTT
CASSIDRNTEAFF
>TRBV2|TRBJ2-5|TRBD2|-
TGTGCCAGCAGTGATCCCCGGGAGGGCCAGGAGACCCAGTACTTC
CASSDPREGQETQYF
>TRBV5-1|TRBJ1-2|-|-
TGCGCCAGCAGCACCGTCGACATCGGCTCCTATGGCTACACCTTC
CASSTVDIGSYGYTF
>TRBV29-1|TRBJ1-2|TRBD1|-
TGCAGCGTTGAACACAGGGGGCTGGGAGGCTACACCTTC
CSVEHRGLGGYTF
>TRBV7-9|TRBJ2-7|TRBD1|-
TGTGCCAGCAGCTTAGCTGAGGGGGCTGGGGAGCAGTACTTC
CASSLAEGAGEQYF
>TRBV5-1|TRBJ1-2|-|-
TGCGCCAGCAGCTTGGGTCCCAGGGAATTGAATGGCTACACCTTC
CASSLGPRELNGYTF
>TRBV5-1|TRBJ2-5|TRBD2|-
TGCGCCAGCAGCCCAGGGACTAGACTTCAAGAGACCCAGTACTTC
CASSPGTRLQETQYF
>TRBV28|TRBJ2-5|TRBD1|-
TGTGCCAGCAGTTCCGGACAGGGCCGGGAGACCCAGTACTTC
CASSSGQGRETQYF
>TRBV14|TRBJ2-7|-|-
TGTGCCAGCAGCCAAGATGTGGGCATCTACGAGCAGTACTTC
CASSQDVGIYEQYF
>TRBV2|TRBJ1-5|-|-
TGTGCCAGCAAAAGGGAGGGGGGACAGCCCCAGCATTTT
CASKREGGQPQHF
>TRBV29-1|TRBJ2-1|-|-
TGCAGCGTTGAAGTCCTAGTGGATGAGCAGTTCTTC
CSVEVLVDEQFF
>TRBV2|TRBJ1-5|TRBD1|-
TGTGCCAGCAGGGGGACAGCCTTGGTGCCCCAGCATTTT
CASRGTALVPQHF
>TRBV2|TRBJ1-1|-|-
TGTGCCGCTTCCCGACAGCTGAACACTGAAGCTTTCTTT
CAASRQLNTEAFF
>TRBV5-1|TRBJ2-7|TRBD2|-
TGCGCCAGCAGCTTGAGAATAGCGGGAGGCCTTTCCTCCTACGAGCAGTACTTC
CASSLRIAGGLSSYEQYF
>TRBV9|TRBJ1-1|TRBD1|-
TGTGCCAGCAGCGAGGGGACAGGGGGAAAGAACACTGAAGCTTTCTTT
CASSEGTGGKNTEAFF
>TRBV28|TRBJ2-1|-|-
TGTGCCAGCAGTTTCTACCCGGGGGGCTTGAGCTCCTACAATGAGCAGTTCTTC
CASSFYPGGLSSYNEQFF
>TRBV4-1|TRBJ2-1|-|-
TGCGCCAGCAGCCAGGGCAGGGCCAAGAGGCCGTCCAATGAGCAGTTCTTC
CASSQGRAKRPSNEQFF
>TRBV10-3|TRBJ2-7|TRBD1|-
TGTGCCATCAGTGAGGGGACAGGGGGCTCTTACGAGCAGTACTTC
CAISEGTGGSYEQYF
>TRBV11-1|TRBJ2-7|TRBD1|-
TGTGCCAGCAGCGCCGTTATGGCGGAGGGACAGGGGATCTACGAGCAGTACTTC
CASSAVMAEGQGIYEQYF
>TRBV5-1|TRBJ1-1|-|-
TGCGCCAGCAGCTTGGATCTTTCTGGGGGCTCGATTACTGAAGCTTTCTTT
CASSLDLSGGSITEAFF